The 7 T cell receptor beta chains listed next were all sequenced from one sample in a study of breast tumors, draining lymph nodes, adjacent tissues. MiXCR was run by TCRdb on the multiplex PCR reads, yielding one entry per CDR3 protein. There are about 120,000 distinct CDR3 sequences in the sample; 20% occur only once, and about 3.7% lies in the top ten. Axillary draining lymph nodes of breast cancer patients supplied the node samples. Sequenced: axillary lymph node tissue. These TCRs come from a female donor with breast cancer. Some clones in this sample may be carry-over from other donors' samples.

This clonotype was detected many times. The CDR3 DNA follows: TGCAGCGTTGTGGGATTGGGGGACCATTACGAGCAGTACTTC. Amino acid sequence: CSVVGLGDHYEQYF. The chain couples TRBV29-1 to TRBJ2-7; D may correspond to TRBD1 or TRBD2 (5 bases each). The CDR3 spans 14 residues. Germline CDR1 is SQVTM and CDR2 is ANQGSEA. V was clipped by 4 bases and J by 4 bases, with 17 bases between them.

This clonotype was counted ten times or more. The chain recombines TRBV5-1 with TRBJ1-4; TRBD1 matches at 9 bases. CDR3 length equals 14 residues. V shed 2 bases and J 8 bases; nucleotides not matched to a gene: 4. The germline CDR1 and CDR2 sequences are SGHRS and YFSETQ. CDR3 region: CASSLQGAGEKLFF. CDR3 sequence (DNA): TGCGCCAGCAGCTTACAGGGGGCAGGGGAAAAACTGTTTTTT.

Comments on this clonotype: One end of the junction varies from germline; a read error may be responsible. V and J are TRBV5-1 and TRBJ2-2, with 7 bases that match TRBD2. This CDR3 has 16 residues. In germline, CDR1 is SGHRS, CDR2 YFSETQ. In DNA, the CDR3 is TGCGCCAGCAGCTTTATCGCGGGGGATGACACCGGGGAGCTGTATTTT. This codes for CASSFIAGDDTGELYF.

This clonotype was seen repeatedly, ten times or more. This chain joins TRBV12-3 or TRBV12-4 and TRBJ1-4; D gene unclear. The CDR3 length is 16 residues. Trimming left V 6 bases short and J 5 bases short, with 19 bases between. CDR3 protein: CASSTGRERLNEKLFF. For the CDR3, the DNA is TGTGCCAGCAGCACGGGCAGAGAACGGCTGAATGAAAAACTGTTTTTT.

This clonotype was counted many times. The chain uses TRBV11-2 and TRBJ2-5; 8 positions agree with TRBD1. Per germline, CDR1 SGHAT and CDR2 FQNNGV. J lost 1 base, V lost 5 bases, and 6 bases had no gene match. This CDR3 spans 15 amino acids. The CDR3 sequence: CASSQLGQVQETQYF. In nucleotides, the CDR3 is TGTGCCAGCAGCCAACTGGGACAGGTCCAAGAGACCCAGTACTTC.

This clonotype was counted ten times or more. The chain recombines TRBV7-8 with TRBJ2-7, with a possible D match to TRBD1 (6 bases). This CDR3 contains 12 residues. The V and J ends lost 5 bases and 3 bases respectively, with 8 bases between them. CDR1 is SGHVS and CDR2 is FQNEAQ in the germline V gene. The CDR3 sequence is CASSATGYEQYF. Written as DNA, the CDR3 is TGTGCCAGCAGCGCGACAGGCTACGAGCAGTACTTC.

This clonotype occurred many times. This chain uses TRBV7-2 with TRBJ2-3; either TRBD1 or TRBD2 may fit D (5 bases each). This CDR3 has 16 amino acids. V shed 2 bases and J shed 1 base, with 13 bases lying between them. Germline V gives CDR1 SGHTA, CDR2 FQGNSA. The CDR3 spells CASSLLGLGGTDTQYF. CDR3 bases: TGTGCCAGCAGCTTACTAGGGCTGGGGGGCACAGATACGCAGTATTTT.